The rows below give T cell receptor beta chains drawn from one sample of a study of cytomegalovirus exposure and HLA in healthy donors. The data were produced by immunoSEQ multiplex PCR, yet TCRdb's version contains in-frame clones alone and is incomplete. The sample carries approximately 150,000 clones, roughly 86% recorded once. The sequenced sample consisted of PBMCs. These receptors originate from a man in his late teens or twenties in good health and CMV-seropositive. CDR3s include the opening cysteine and the closing phenylalanine or tryptophan. D genes are given only for firm matches. Expanded clones are given a class, and other clones once, few, many or no size at all.

>-|TRBV4-3|TRBD2|TRBJ2-5
TGCGCCAGCAGCCAGAGCGGGACGGCACAAGAGACCCAGTACTTC
CASSQSGTAQETQYF
>-|TRBV27|-|TRBJ2-2
TGTGCCAGCAGTTTGGGGACTCGGGGAAGCACCGGGGAGCTGTTTTTT
CASSLGTRGSTGELFF
>-|TRBV7-9|-|TRBJ2-7
TGTGCCAGCAGCTTAGCGTCCCTTCCCGAGGAGCAGTACTTC
CASSLASLPEEQYF
>-|TRBV9|-|TRBJ1-1
TGTGCCAGCAGCGTATTATTGAACACTGAAGCTTTCTTT
CASSVLLNTEAFF
>-|TRBV5-6|-|TRBJ1-1
TGTGCCAGCAGCTTGGTGGGCCGTGAAGCTTTCTTT
CASSLVGREAFF
>-|TRBV7-9|-|TRBJ1-1
TGTGCCAGCAGCTTAGCGAGGTTGATGAACACTGAAGCTTTCTTT
CASSLARLMNTEAFF
>-|TRBV4-3|-|TRBJ2-7
TGCGCCAGCAGCCAAGATAGGGCAGGGCGCGAGCAGTACTTC
CASSQDRAGREQYF
>-|TRBV28|-|TRBJ1-1
TGTGCCAGCAGTTCCCGAGGAGACGCGAACACTGAAGCTTTCTTT
CASSSRGDANTEAFF
>once|TRBV27|TRBD1|TRBJ1-1
TGTGCCAGCAGTTTTAGGGACAGGGCGCTAGTGAACACTGAAGCTTTCTTT
CASSFRDRALVNTEAFF
>-|TRBV7-9|-|TRBJ2-5
TGTGCCAGCAGCTTAGGCAGTCAAGAGACCCAGTACTTC
CASSLGSQETQYF
>-|TRBV28|TRBD1|TRBJ1-2
TGTGCCAGCACGGACAGGGAGTATGGCTACACCTTC
CASTDREYGYTF
>-|TRBV5-1|-|TRBJ1-4
TGCGCCAGCAGCTTGCGGGATCAGGGGAAACTGTTTTTT
CASSLRDQGKLFF
>-|TRBV4-2|TRBD1|TRBJ1-2
TGTGCCAGCAGCCAGGGGGACAGCCGAAACTATGGCTACACCTTC
CASSQGDSRNYGYTF
>-|TRBV19|TRBD2|TRBJ2-1
TGTGCCAGTAGGCCCCAGGCGGGAGAAGGGAATGAGCAGTTCTTC
CASRPQAGEGNEQFF
>-|TRBV18|-|TRBJ2-7
TGTGCCAGCTCACCAGGGCTAGCCGACCCCTCCGAGCAGTACTTC
CASSPGLADPSEQYF
>-|TRBV4-1|-|TRBJ2-2
TGCGCCAGCAGCCAACCAGGCCTGAACACCGGGGAGCTGTTTTTT
CASSQPGLNTGELFF
>few|TRBV27|TRBD2|TRBJ2-7
TGTGCCAGCAGTCCTAGCGGTGGGTTCGAGCAGTACTTC
CASSPSGGFEQYF
>once|TRBV4-3|-|TRBJ2-6
TGCGCCAGCAGCCAAGATGAACAGATTTTCATTGGATCTGGGGCCAACGTCCTGACTTTC
CASSQDEQIFIGSGANVLTF
>-|TRBV19|TRBD1|TRBJ2-3
TGTGCCAGTAGTATAGACCCCCCAGGGGGATTGGGGACAGATACGCAGTATTTT
CASSIDPPGGLGTDTQYF
>once|TRBV20-1|-|TRBJ1-1
TGCAGTGCTTCTCGAGGGCGCGCTTTCTTT
CSASRGRAFF
>once|TRBV27|-|TRBJ1-4
TGTGCCAGCAGCCTTAACGGGGCGGGGGAGTTAACTAATGAAAAACTGTTTTTT
CASSLNGAGELTNEKLFF
>once|TRBV19|-|TRBJ2-7
TGTGCCAGTAGTTTTACCCCTGACAGTTCCTACGAGCAGTACTTC
CASSFTPDSSYEQYF
>-|TRBV9|TRBD1|TRBJ1-2
TGTGCCAGCACCGAACAGGGGGGTGGCTACACCTTC
CASTEQGGGYTF
>once|TRBV7-9|-|TRBJ2-5
TGTGCCAGCAGCTTAGGAGTTCGGGGTACTCAAGAGACCCAGTACTTC
CASSLGVRGTQETQYF
>few|TRBV7-2|TRBD2|TRBJ2-7
TGTGCCAGCAGCGGAGGGACTAGCGGGGGGAGGCAGTACTTC
CASSGGTSGGRQYF
>-|TRBV29-1|TRBD1|TRBJ2-1
TGCAGCGTACTCCCGATGGGGACAGGGGCCGATGAGCAGTTCTTC
CSVLPMGTGADEQFF
>-|TRBV30|-|TRBJ2-3
TGTGCCTGGAGTGACGGGATCACAGATACGCAGTATTTT
CAWSDGITDTQYF
>-|TRBV5-6|-|TRBJ2-7
TGTGCCAGCAGCTTGTGGGGGGTAGCAAACTACGAGCAGTACTTC
CASSLWGVANYEQYF
>-|TRBV29-1|-|TRBJ1-1
TGCAGCGTTTCCGCCTTGGGGGGGACCACTGAAGCTTTCTTT
CSVSALGGTTEAFF
>-|TRBV13|-|TRBJ2-1
TGTGCCAGCAGCTTCCGAAGATTAAGTTCTATTGAGCAGTTCTTC
CASSFRRLSSIEQFF
>-|TRBV2|-|TRBJ2-5
TGTGCCAGCAGTGACCCCGAAGAGACCCAGTACTTC
CASSDPEETQYF
>few|TRBV19|-|TRBJ1-2
TGTGCCAGTAGTATCGGGTACAGGACTACTTATGGCTACACCTTC
CASSIGYRTTYGYTF
>once|TRBV5-1|TRBD1|TRBJ1-5
TGCGCCAGCAGCCCCCAGGGGGGCCAAAATCAGCCCCAGCATTTT
CASSPQGGQNQPQHF
>-|TRBV25-1|TRBD2|TRBJ2-7
TGTGCCAGCAGTGAAAACCGACTAGCGGGGATGAACGAGCAGTACTTC
CASSENRLAGMNEQYF
>-|TRBV7-3|-|TRBJ1-2
TGTGCCAGCAGCTTAGGTGCGGGGATTTACTATGGCTACACCTTC
CASSLGAGIYYGYTF
>few|TRBV13|TRBD1|TRBJ1-2
TGTGCCAGCAGCCCCCAGACAGGGATCGTCTGGGGCTACACCTTC
CASSPQTGIVWGYTF
>once|TRBV11-2|-|TRBJ2-3
TGTGCCAGCAGCCCGGGAACCATGGGCACAGATACGCAGTATTTT
CASSPGTMGTDTQYF
>-|TRBV27|TRBD1|TRBJ1-2
TGTGCCAGCAGTTCAATTTATACGACAGGGAGTACTTATGGCTACACCTTC
CASSSIYTTGSTYGYTF
>-|TRBV9|TRBD2|TRBJ2-1
TGTGCCAGCAGCGTAGCCCCCATAGCGGGAGGGCAGTTCTTC
CASSVAPIAGGQFF
>-|TRBV7-2|-|TRBJ2-5
TGTGCCAGCAGTCGGGGGGGGGACAGGGCCTCCTTACAGTACTTC
CASSRGGDRASLQYF
>-|TRBV28|-|TRBJ1-4
TGTGCCAGCAGTTTACCCCCAGGGGAGAGATATGAAAAACTGTTTTTT
CASSLPPGERYEKLFF
>-|TRBV12-1|-|TRBJ2-1
TGTGCCAGCAGCCCGCTTCGGGGCGGGACCCAATCCTACAATGAGCAGTTCTTC
CASSPLRGGTQSYNEQFF
>-|TRBV7-2|TRBD2|TRBJ2-5
TGTGCCAGCAGCTTAAGTGGTAGCGGGGGTCAGACCCAGTACTTC
CASSLSGSGGQTQYF
>-|TRBV19|-|TRBJ1-2
TGTGCCAGTAGTATCTGGGGGGACTATGGCTACACCTTC
CASSIWGDYGYTF
>once|TRBV10-3|TRBD2|TRBJ2-1
TGTGCCATCACCGGAACTAGCGGAGGAGGGAATGAGCAGTTCTTC
CAITGTSGGGNEQFF
>-|TRBV7-3|TRBD2|TRBJ2-3
TGTGCCAGCAGCAAAGGGGGACTAGCGACAGATACGCAGTATTTT
CASSKGGLATDTQYF
>-|TRBV27|TRBD2|TRBJ2-1
TGTGCCAGCAGTTTAAGACTAGCGGGAGCGAATTATAATGAGCAGTTCTTC
CASSLRLAGANYNEQFF
>-|TRBV2|-|TRBJ1-1
TGTGCCAGCAGTAGGACAGACGTTGAAGCTTTCTTT
CASSRTDVEAFF
>-|TRBV19|TRBD1|TRBJ1-2
TGTGCCAGTAGTATACCGCAGGGGGCAAGCTACACCTTC
CASSIPQGASYTF
>-|TRBV27|TRBD2|TRBJ2-1
TGTGCCAGCAGTTTCACCGCTGGACAGTCACAGACTAGCGGGAGCATGATTCGCTGGAATGAGCAGTTCTTC
CASSFTAGQSQTSGSMIRWNEQFF
>-|TRBV11-3|-|TRBJ1-5
TGTGCCAGCAGCTTAGGATCAGGGAAGGTCTATAGCAATCAGCCCCAGCATTTT
CASSLGSGKVYSNQPQHF
>-|TRBV9|-|TRBJ1-2
TGTGCCAGCAGCGTAGTGGGCACGGTCTATGGCTACACCTTC
CASSVVGTVYGYTF
>-|TRBV11-2|TRBD1|TRBJ2-7
TGTGCCAGCAGCCCGCGGCAGGGGGCGTACGAGCAGTACTTC
CASSPRQGAYEQYF
>-|TRBV15|-|TRBJ2-3
TGTGCCACCAGCAGAGATCAGAGCACAGATACGCAGTATTTT
CATSRDQSTDTQYF
>once|TRBV4-1|-|TRBJ1-1
TGCGCCAGCAGCCGGACAGAAAACACTGAAGCTTTCTTT
CASSRTENTEAFF
>-|TRBV6-6|-|TRBJ1-1
TGTGCCAGCAGTTATACAGGGAACACTGAAGCTTTCTTT
CASSYTGNTEAFF
>-|TRBV7-6|-|TRBJ2-4
TGTGCCAGCAGCTTAGAGGCAGGAGGCATTCAGTACTTC
CASSLEAGGIQYF